These 9 T cell receptor beta chains originate from one sample sequenced in a study of CD8+CD57+ T cells in acquired aplastic anemia. Genomic DNA was employed as the template in profiling TCR beta VDJ and CDR3. TCRdb itself ran the reads through MiXCR, one entry per CDR3 protein. Of 250,000 to 300,000 distinct CDR3 sequences listed, 50% to 65% are singletons. An expansion of CD8+CD57+ cells by flow cytometry had been shown in patients chosen for sequencing. Source material: sorted CD4+, CD8+, or CD8+CD57+ T cells (not recorded which) from PBMCs. The receptors here all came from a human donor with aplastic anemia.

Ten or more counts support this clonotype. The V gene is TRBV28, the J gene TRBJ1-2; no clear D gene. Looked up from germline, CDR1 is MDHEN and CDR2 is SYDVKM. This CDR3 region has 14 residues. Deletions cut 2 bases from V and 5 bases from J, with 12 bases between. DNA for the CDR3: TGTGCCAGCAGTTTAAGGCCTGGACTTTATGGCTACACCTTC. Its translation is CASSLRPGLYGYTF.

This clonotype was observed at least ten times. J is TRBJ1-4 and V is TRBV6-5; no clear D. The germline V gene encodes CDR1 MNHEY and CDR2 SVGAGI. V was pared by 4 bases and J by 5 bases, with 20 bases between. The CDR3 length is 17 residues. For the CDR3, the DNA is TGTGCCAGCAGTTTCCGGGGAGGAATCCGTCCCAATGAAAAACTGTTTTTT. Its translation is CASSFRGGIRPNEKLFF.

The DNA for the CDR3 is TGTGCCACCAGCAGAGGCCACGGGGACATTGAGCCCTATGGCTACACCTTC. Translation gives CATSRGHGDIEPYGYTF. The chain joins TRBV15 to TRBJ1-2, with D tentatively TRBD1 (6 bases). Germline V gene sequence: CDR1 LNHNV, CDR2 YYDKDF (reference sequence). Trimming left V 1 base short and J 4 bases short, with 19 bases between. This CDR3 has 17 amino acids. Drawing the rest from reference TRBV15 and TRBJ1-2, the complete variable domain is DAMVIQNPRYQVTQFGKPVTLSCSQTLNHNVMYWYQQKSSQAPKLLFHYYDKDFNNEADTPDNFQSRRPNTSFCFLDIRSPGLGDTAMYLCATSRGHGDIEPYGYTFGSGTRLTVV.

Of note for this clonotype: A read error may be the cause here, since a much bigger clone is one base away. The V call is TRBV6-1, the J call TRBJ2-1; a possible D gene is TRBD2 (5 bases). Germline values: CDR1 MNHNS, CDR2 SASEGT. This CDR3 region has 13 residues. CDR3 nucleotides: TGTGCCAGCAGTGTGACTACCTACACTGAGCAGTTCTTC. Its translation is CASSVTTYTEQFF.

J is TRBJ1-1 and V is TRBV2; D call uncertain. The CDR3 spans 14 residues. Deletions cut 4 bases from V and 0 bases from J, with 9 bases between. The V gene's germline CDR1 is SNHLY and CDR2 FYNNEI. CDR3 in DNA: TGTGCCAGCAGTGTGAAGGGAGTGAACACTGAAGCTTTCTTT. Translation: CASSVKGVNTEAFF.

The CDR3 DNA is TGCAGTGCTGCGGACAGGGGAACAGATACGCAGTATTTT. This sequence encodes CSAADRGTDTQYF. This chain uses TRBV20-1 with TRBJ2-3; 9 bases match TRBD1. J lost 3 bases, V lost 5 bases, and 3 bases had no gene match. The CDR3 extends over 13 amino acids. Germline V lookup: CDR1 DFQATT, CDR2 SNEGSKA (reference sequence).

This clonotype was seen repeatedly, ten times or more. This chain uses TRBV19 with TRBJ1-2; D is perhaps TRBD1 (6 bases). Trimming removed 1 base from V and 6 bases from J, with 12 bases in between. The CDR3 totals 14 residues. Germline V CDR1 and CDR2: LNHDA, SQIVND (reference sequence). The CDR3: CASSIVGGGHGYTF. The CDR3 bases are TGTGCCAGTAGTATAGTAGGGGGAGGACATGGCTACACCTTC.

The rearrangement uses TRBV5-8 and TRBJ1-2; D is unclear. CDR3 length equals 11 residues. Germline-derived CDR1 and CDR2 are SGHTS and YDEGEE. Trimming removed 2 bases at V and 8 bases at J, with 7 bases between. The CDR3 nucleotides are TGTGCCAGCAGCTTCTTGGGGGGCTACACCTTC. Protein: CASSFLGGYTF. The full variable domain, completed using reference TRBV5-8 and TRBJ1-2, is EAGVTQSPTHLIKTRGQQATLRCSPISGHTSVYWYQQALGLGLQFLLWYDEGEERNRGNFPPRFSGRQFPNYSSELNVNALELEDSALYLCASSFLGGYTFGSGTRLTVV.

Concerning this clonotype: Mismatch with germline at one junction end may stem from a read error. V usage is TRBV20-1 and J usage is TRBJ2-3; 10 nucleotides agree with TRBD2. CDR3 length equals 16 residues. Per germline, CDR1 DFQATT and CDR2 SNEGSKA (reference sequence). In DNA form, the CDR3 reads TGCAGTGCTAGAGACCCCCTAGCGGGGGAAACAGAGACGCAGTATTTT. This gives the protein CSARDPLAGETETQYF.